The 3 T cell receptor beta chains below were found in one sample sequenced in a study of blood T cell repertoires in COVID-19. The protocol was immunoSEQ multiplex PCR, while the TCRdb copy is restricted to in-frame clones and leaves out a portion. The table includes under 250,000 clones, roughly 84% detected once. Material for sequencing was peripheral blood. These receptors were collected from a woman aged 80 or over with acute or convalescent COVID-19.

This chain uses TRBV18 with TRBJ2-3; 8 bases are shared with TRBD2. Losses at the gene ends were 4 bases for V and 3 bases for J; bases not matched to a gene: 12. The germline V gene has CDR1 KGHSH and CDR2 LQKENI. The CDR3 sequence is 17 residues long. This chain's CDR3 is CASSHFSGGGGTDTQYF. Here the CDR3 DNA reads TGTGCCAGCTCACACTTCAGCGGGGGCGGGGGGACAGATACGCAGTATTTT.

V gene TRBV6-5 combines with J gene TRBJ2-3; no reliable D call. The V end was cut by 7 bases, the J end by 4 bases, with 18 bases between. Germline V lookup: CDR1 MNHEY, CDR2 SVGAGI. CDR3 length equals 15 residues. The CDR3 nucleotides are TGTGCCAGCACCGTGATGTTTCTGGCCCCAGATACGCAGTATTTT. It is translated as CASTVMFLAPDTQYF.

The V gene is TRBV2, the J gene TRBJ2-1; D is ambiguous. The germline V gene encodes CDR1 SNHLY and CDR2 FYNNEI. V was clipped by 6 bases and J by 7 bases, with 7 bases between them. This CDR3 spans 11 amino acids. Written as DNA, the CDR3 is TGTGCCAGCAGCTCTCTGAATGAGCAGTTCTTC. This codes for CASSSLNEQFF.